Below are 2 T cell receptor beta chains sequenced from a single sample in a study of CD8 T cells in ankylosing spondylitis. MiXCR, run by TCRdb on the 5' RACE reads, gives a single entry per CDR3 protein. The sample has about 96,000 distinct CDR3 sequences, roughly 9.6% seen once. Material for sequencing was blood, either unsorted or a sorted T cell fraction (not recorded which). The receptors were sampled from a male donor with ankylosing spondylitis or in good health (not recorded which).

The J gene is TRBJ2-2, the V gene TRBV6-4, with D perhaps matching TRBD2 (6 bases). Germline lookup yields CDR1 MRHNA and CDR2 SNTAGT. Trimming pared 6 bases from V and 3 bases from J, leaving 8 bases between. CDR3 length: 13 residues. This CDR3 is CASSGGDTGELFF. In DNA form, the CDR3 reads TGTGCCAGCAGCGGGGGAGACACCGGGGAGCTGTTTTTT.

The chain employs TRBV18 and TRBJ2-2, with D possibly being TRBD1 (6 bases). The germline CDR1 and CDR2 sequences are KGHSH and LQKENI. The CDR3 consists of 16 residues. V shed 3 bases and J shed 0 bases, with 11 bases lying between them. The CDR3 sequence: CASSPLDSANTGELFF. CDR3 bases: TGTGCCAGCTCACCCTTGGACAGCGCGAACACCGGGGAGCTGTTTTTT. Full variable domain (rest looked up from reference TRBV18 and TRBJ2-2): NAGVMQNPRHLVRRRGQEARLRCSPMKGHSHVYWYRQLPEEGLKFMVYLQKENIIDESGMPKERFSAEFPKEGPSILRIQQVVRGDSAAYFCASSPLDSANTGELFFGEGSRLTVL.